This T cell receptor beta chain was recorded in a study of blood T cells in healthy people across ages (dated by TCRdb to about 2015). With respect to the entire study: Template switching captured roughly one uniquely barcoded TCR beta cDNA molecule per two T cells in model experiments. The donors were split into four age groups: young (average around 15 years), middle-aged (39), aged (roughly 68) and long-lived (approximately 80). Age-related changes in TCR beta repertoire diversity were measured in the study by deep sequencing normalized with unique cDNA molecular identifiers. For two donors (one aged 18 to 30 and one aged 80 or older), the study analyzed two additional independent replicas of 1 million unique cDNA reads from the same blood draw. To avoid experimental bias, donors of different ages were distributed randomly across sequencing lanes. Paper-wide results and their limitations: The long-lived group showed more naive CD4+ T cells, fewer expanded clones and increased TCR diversity than the aged group, suggesting age selection. There was a strong correlation between observed TCR beta diversity and the percentage of naive T cells measured by flow cytometry. Because the CMV infection status of the donors was unknown, age-related changes in expanded clonotypes may potentially have been confounded. Bulk unsorted PBMC profiling prevented conclusive comparison of naive and antigen-experienced compartments. Observed TCR beta diversity per million T cells fell roughly linearly with age, and a significant reduction was already apparent by age around 40. Estimates of total diversity from one million sequenced T cells were regarded as lower bounds and underestimates.

The 35 to 40 donors, aged 6 to 90 years, were systemically healthy Caucasian individuals from Russia. Each donor gave approximately 9.3 milliliters of peripheral blood, collected into EDTA-treated Vacutainer tubes. Ficoll-Paque density-gradient centrifugation was used to isolate PBMCs, with at least 7 million obtained per sample. Trizol reagent was used to extract total RNA from PBMCs, with at least 6 micrograms per sample. Naive CD45RAhigh/CD27high T cell percentages were measured by flow cytometry on a PBMC aliquot from every donor. The library came from 5' RACE. This sample was sequenced with an Illumina HiSeq 2500. A second PCR of 7 to 11 cycles was performed with a sample-barcoded 5' primer and a J-beta primer mix. Each TCR beta cDNA molecule received a unique molecular identifier from a template-switch 5' adaptor carrying 12 random nucleotides. Each sample yielded at least 2.5 million CDR3-containing paired-end reads. First-strand cDNA was synthesized from all RNA with the Mint cDNA synthesis kit, primed by a TRBC-specific oligonucleotide. Following uracil-DNA glycosylase treatment, a first 18-cycle PCR with universal primers M1SS and BC2_uni_R was performed on all cDNA. The study's own analysis went as follows. Normalization of each sample was performed by random selection of 1 million high-quality reads, each carrying a distinct molecular identifier. Reads with shared molecular identifiers were discarded instead of being binned into consensus sequences. MiTCR, set to a Q25 quality threshold and the strictest error-elimination algorithm, was used for CDR3 identification, clonotype clustering and error correction. A nonparametric unseen species model with Euler transformation was used to estimate a lower bound on total TCR beta diversity. TCRdb handled the public reads itself, with Q25 trimming in fastp and clone calling in MiXCR, and kept productive beta chains. CDR3 protein sequences are deduplicated, and each keeps its most common genes and DNA. The authors' filters were not applied to this entry. Counted in this sample were some 1.5 million distinct CDR3 sequences; 28% of them appeared once. The top ten hold about 8% of the sample.

From cysteine to phenylalanine, the CDR3 is 11 amino acids long. Only the CDR3 portion is preserved as DNA: 33 bases, with reading frame beginning at the first base. Based on the germline V gene, the CDR1 and CDR2 sequences are SQVTM and ANQGSEA. The junction shows trimming of 7 bases on V and 3 bases on J, plus 10 bases between the germline ends. At least ten counts were recorded for this clonotype. The antigen this receptor binds is unknown. The record has no base qualities; no much larger clone is one base away. This sequence originates from a woman younger than 45 in good health. The chain links TRBV29-1 with TRBJ2-7; the D gene lacks a confident call. Sequenced input: blood. The CDR3 sequence is CSATENYEQYF. The nucleotides are TGCAGCGCGACGGAAAACTACGAGCAGTACTTC.